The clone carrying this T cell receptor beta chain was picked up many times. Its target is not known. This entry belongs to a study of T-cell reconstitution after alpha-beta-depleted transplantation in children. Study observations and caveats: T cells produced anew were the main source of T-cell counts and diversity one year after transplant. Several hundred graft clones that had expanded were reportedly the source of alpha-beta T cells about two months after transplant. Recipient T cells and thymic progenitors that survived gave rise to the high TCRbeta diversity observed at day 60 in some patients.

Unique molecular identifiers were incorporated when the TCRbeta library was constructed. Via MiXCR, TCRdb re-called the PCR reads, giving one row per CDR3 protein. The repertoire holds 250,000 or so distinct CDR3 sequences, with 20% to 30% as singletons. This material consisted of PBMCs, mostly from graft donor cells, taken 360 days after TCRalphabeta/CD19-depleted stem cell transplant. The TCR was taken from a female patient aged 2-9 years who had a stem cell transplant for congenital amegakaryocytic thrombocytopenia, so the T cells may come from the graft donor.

The CDR3 nucleotides are TGCAGCGCCGGAGTACGCAACACCGGGGAGCTGTTTTTT. Translating it yields CSAGVRNTGELFF. The chain combines TRBV29-1 with TRBJ2-2; unclear D gene. The V and J ends lost 7 bases and 2 bases respectively, with 11 bases between them. CDR3 size: 13 residues. Germline CDR1 reads SQVTM; CDR2 reads ANQGSEA.